This T cell receptor (beta chain) is drawn from a study of blood T cell repertoires in COVID-19. The method was immunoSEQ multiplex PCR; TCRdb's version includes in-frame clones alone and lacks a portion of them. The repertoire holds about 250,000 clones, with approximately 79% as singletons. Germline CDR1 is SGHKS and CDR2 is YYEKEE (reference sequence). The length of the CDR3 is 15 residues. The ends were cut back, 0 bases at V and 0 bases at J, with 4 bases in the middle. Only one count was recorded for this clone. This clonotype originated in a woman aged 40 to 50 with active or convalescent COVID-19. Sequencing was performed on peripheral blood. V usage is TRBV5-5 and J usage is TRBJ2-6; D uncertain. The CDR3 reads CASSLVDSGANVLTF. The CDR3 nucleotides read TGTGCCAGCAGCTTGGTAGACTCTGGGGCCAACGTCCTGACTTTC.